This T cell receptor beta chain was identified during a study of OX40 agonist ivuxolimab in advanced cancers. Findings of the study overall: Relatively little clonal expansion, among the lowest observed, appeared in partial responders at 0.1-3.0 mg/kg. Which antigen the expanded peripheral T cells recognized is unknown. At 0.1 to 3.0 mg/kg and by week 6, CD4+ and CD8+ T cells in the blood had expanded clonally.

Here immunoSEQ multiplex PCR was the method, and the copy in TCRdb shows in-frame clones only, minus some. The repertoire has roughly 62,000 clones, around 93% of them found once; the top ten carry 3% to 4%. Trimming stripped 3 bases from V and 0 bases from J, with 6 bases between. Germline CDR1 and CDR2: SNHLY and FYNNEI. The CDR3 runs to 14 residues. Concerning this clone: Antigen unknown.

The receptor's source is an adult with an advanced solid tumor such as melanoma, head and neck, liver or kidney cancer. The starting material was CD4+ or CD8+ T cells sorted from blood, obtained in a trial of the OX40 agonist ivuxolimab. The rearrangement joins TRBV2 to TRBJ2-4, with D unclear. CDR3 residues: CASSDTRAKNIQYF. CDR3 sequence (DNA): TGTGCCAGCAGTGACACACGAGCCAAAAACATTCAGTACTTC.